The T cell receptor beta chain described here comes from a study of T-cell memory formation after mild COVID-19. About the study: TCR clusters were mostly donor specific. Study outcomes and limitations: A subset of responding clones appeared in pre-infection memory, suggesting cross-reactive memory joined.

Points on this clonotype: Antigen unknown.

TCRdb independently ran MiXCR on the 5' RACE reads; one entry per CDR3 protein. The sample lists around 310,000 distinct CDR3 sequences, 20% to 25% occurring once. The V gene lost 0 bases and the J gene lost 6 bases, with 13 bases spanning the gap. The CDR3 covers 15 residues. CDR1 and CDR2 (germline): LNHNV, YYDKDF (reference sequence). The sequence came from a man aged 18 to 29 who had mild COVID-19 (a few samples of this study predate the infection). Cell type and time point are not known. The rearrangement uses TRBV15 and TRBJ2-3; D uncertain. The sample consisted of PBMCs or a T cell subset sorted from them (not recorded which). The CDR3 spells CATSREALTWDTQYF. The CDR3 region has the DNA TGTGCCACCAGCAGAGAAGCCCTTACGTGGGATACGCAGTATTTT.